The rows below give T cell receptor beta chains drawn from one sample of a study of shared clonotypes between healthy human individuals. Here immunoSEQ multiplex PCR was the method, and the copy in TCRdb shows in-frame clones only, minus some. The profile shows millions of clones, about 94% of them singletons. The sequenced material came from naive CD8+ T cells sorted from blood. These receptors were obtained from a man between 18 and 29 years old in good health. CDR3s include the opening cysteine and the closing phenylalanine or tryptophan. Each record gives: J gene, clone size, D gene, V gene, CDR3 DNA, CDR3 protein. D genes are given only for firm matches. Only some rows state a clone size, as once, few, many or a class for expanded clones.

J: TRBJ2-7; size: -; D: TRBD2; V: TRBV5-1; DNA: TGCGCCAGCAGCACCGGACTAGCGGGGTTTGGAGAGCAGTACTTC; CDR3: CASSTGLAGFGEQYF
J: TRBJ1-6; size: -; D: TRBD1; V: TRBV27; DNA: TGTGCCAGCAGTTTAGGGACAGGGACTTATAATTCACCCCTCCACTTT; CDR3: CASSLGTGTYNSPLHF
J: TRBJ2-3; size: -; D: TRBD2; V: TRBV5-4; DNA: TGTGCCAGCAGCAGATTTACTAGCGGGGAGTCATATACGCAGTATTTT; CDR3: CASSRFTSGESYTQYF
J: TRBJ1-6; size: once; D: -; V: TRBV5-4; DNA: TGTGCCAGCAGCTTGGAATTTAGGGACCCGGTTAATTCACCCCTCCACTTT; CDR3: CASSLEFRDPVNSPLHF
J: TRBJ2-7; size: -; D: -; V: TRBV6-4; DNA: TGTGCCAGCAGTGGCCTATCTGTAATTCCCCAGGACGAGCAGTACTTC; CDR3: CASSGLSVIPQDEQYF
J: TRBJ2-3; size: -; D: TRBD1; V: TRBV10-3; DNA: TGTGCCATCAGTGAGCAGGGGGCGAGTATCACAGATACGCAGTATTTT; CDR3: CAISEQGASITDTQYF
J: TRBJ1-5; size: once; D: TRBD1; V: TRBV27; DNA: TGTGCCAGCAGTCCGGTCTTGGGACAGAGTAATCAGCCCCAGCATTTT; CDR3: CASSPVLGQSNQPQHF
J: TRBJ1-1; size: once; D: TRBD1; V: TRBV27; DNA: TGTGCCAGCAGTATAACAGGGGGGCCTAGCACTGAAGCTTTCTTT; CDR3: CASSITGGPSTEAFF
J: TRBJ2-7; size: -; D: -; V: TRBV5-4; DNA: TGTGCCAGCAGCTATGATGGGTTTGTCGAGCAGTACTTC; CDR3: CASSYDGFVEQYF
J: TRBJ2-3; size: -; D: -; V: TRBV7-9; DNA: TGTGCCAGCAGCTATTACCCGGGAGATACGCAGTATTTT; CDR3: CASSYYPGDTQYF
J: TRBJ2-5; size: -; D: -; V: TRBV5-6; DNA: TGTGCCAGCAGCTTCATTGGAGACAGCTACCAAGAGACCCAGTACTTC; CDR3: CASSFIGDSYQETQYF
J: TRBJ1-1; size: -; D: TRBD1; V: TRBV6-4; DNA: TGTGCCAGCAGTGACCCAACTTACAGGGGAATTAGCACTGAAGCTTTCTTT; CDR3: CASSDPTYRGISTEAFF
J: TRBJ2-5; size: -; D: TRBD2; V: TRBV27; DNA: TGTGCCAGCAGTTCTTTGGGACTAGCGGGTGAGACCCAGTACTTC; CDR3: CASSSLGLAGETQYF
J: TRBJ2-1; size: -; D: TRBD2; V: TRBV5-4; DNA: TGTGCCAGCTCCTCCCCAACTAGCGGGACCGCCTACAATGAGCAGTTCTTC; CDR3: CASSSPTSGTAYNEQFF
J: TRBJ2-1; size: -; D: -; V: TRBV2; DNA: TGTGCCAGCAGGCCAATAACAGGGCCGGGCAATGAGCAGTTCTTC; CDR3: CASRPITGPGNEQFF
J: TRBJ2-7; size: -; D: -; V: TRBV27; DNA: TGTGCCAGCAGTTTGGGACGGGCTTACGAGCAGTACTTC; CDR3: CASSLGRAYEQYF
J: TRBJ2-7; size: -; D: -; V: TRBV7-9; DNA: TGTGCCAGCAGCCCCGACAATGGTGGGCAGTCCTACGAGCAGTACTTC; CDR3: CASSPDNGGQSYEQYF
J: TRBJ2-7; size: -; D: TRBD1; V: TRBV7-8; DNA: TGTGCCAGCAGCTCAGGACAGGGGCACTCCTACGAGCAGTACTTC; CDR3: CASSSGQGHSYEQYF
J: TRBJ2-7; size: -; D: TRBD1; V: TRBV27; DNA: TGTGCCAGCAGCTCTGACGGGACAGCCTACGAGCAGTACTTC; CDR3: CASSSDGTAYEQYF
J: TRBJ2-7; size: once; D: TRBD2; V: TRBV10-3; DNA: TGTGCCATCAGTGAGTTGGTAGCGGGATCGGTCGAGCAGTACTTC; CDR3: CAISELVAGSVEQYF
J: TRBJ2-2; size: -; D: TRBD2; V: TRBV4-1; DNA: TGCGCCAGCAGCCAAGATTATCTAGCGGGGAGGTCCACCGGGGAGCTGTTTTTT; CDR3: CASSQDYLAGRSTGELFF
J: TRBJ1-1; size: -; D: -; V: TRBV4-1; DNA: TGCGCCAGCAGCCTTTTCACAGGCTCCACTGAAGCTTTCTTT; CDR3: CASSLFTGSTEAFF
J: TRBJ2-1; size: -; D: TRBD1; V: TRBV27; DNA: TGTGCCAGCAGTCCATCCCAGGGGGCGAGGTTCAATGAGCAGTTCTTC; CDR3: CASSPSQGARFNEQFF
J: TRBJ2-2; size: -; D: TRBD2; V: TRBV4-1; DNA: TGCGCCAGCAGCCCAATAGCGGGGCACACCGGGGAGCTGTTTTTT; CDR3: CASSPIAGHTGELFF